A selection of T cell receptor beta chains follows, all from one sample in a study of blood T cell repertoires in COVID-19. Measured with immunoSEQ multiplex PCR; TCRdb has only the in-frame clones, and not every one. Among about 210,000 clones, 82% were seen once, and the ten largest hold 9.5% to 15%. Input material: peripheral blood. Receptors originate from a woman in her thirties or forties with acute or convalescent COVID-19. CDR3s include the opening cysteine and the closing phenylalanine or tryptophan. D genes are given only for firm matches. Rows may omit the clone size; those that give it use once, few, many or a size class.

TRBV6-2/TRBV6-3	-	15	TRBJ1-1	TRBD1	CASSQRTGVGTEAFF	TGTGCCAGCAGCCAAAGGACAGGGGTGGGCACTGAAGCTTTCTTT
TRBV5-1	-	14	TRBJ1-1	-	CASSPARGRQGAFF	TGCGCCAGCAGCCCCGCCCGTGGGCGTCAGGGGGCTTTCTTT
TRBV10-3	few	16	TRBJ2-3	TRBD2	CAIRTSTSGGRDTQYF	TGTGCCATCAGGACCTCGACTAGCGGGGGGAGAGATACGCAGTATTTT
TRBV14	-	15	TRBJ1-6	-	CASSQDSRTNSPLHF	TGTGCCAGCAGCCAAGATTCTCGGACAAATTCACCCCTCCACTTT
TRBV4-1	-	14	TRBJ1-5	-	CASGQQGGDQPQHF	TGCGCCAGCGGACAACAGGGTGGGGACCAGCCCCAGCATTTT
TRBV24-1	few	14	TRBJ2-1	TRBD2	CATALAGGGNEQFF	TGTGCCACCGCTTTAGCGGGAGGCGGCAATGAGCAGTTCTTC
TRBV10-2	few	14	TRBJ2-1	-	CASTPTGSYNEQFF	TGCGCCAGCACCCCGACAGGCTCCTACAATGAGCAGTTCTTC
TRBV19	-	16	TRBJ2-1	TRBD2	CASSIVPAGGYNEQFF	TGTGCCAGTAGTATAGTGCCAGCGGGGGGATACAATGAGCAGTTCTTC
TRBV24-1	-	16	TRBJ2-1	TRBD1	CATSDFGQGVRNEQFF	TGTGCCACCAGTGATTTTGGCCAGGGGGTTAGAAATGAGCAGTTCTTC
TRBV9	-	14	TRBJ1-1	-	CASSVQDWNTEAFF	TGTGCCAGCAGCGTACAGGACTGGAACACTGAAGCTTTCTTT
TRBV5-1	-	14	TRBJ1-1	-	CASSLRTKNTEAFF	TGCGCCAGCAGCTTGAGGACAAAGAACACTGAAGCTTTCTTT
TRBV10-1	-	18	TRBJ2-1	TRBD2	CASSESNPGLGPRNEQFF	TGCGCCAGCAGTGAGTCAAACCCGGGACTAGGGCCTCGGAATGAGCAGTTCTTC
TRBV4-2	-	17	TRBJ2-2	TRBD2	CASSPYLAGGPGGELFF	TGTGCCAGCAGCCCGTACTTAGCGGGAGGGCCGGGCGGGGAGCTGTTTTTT
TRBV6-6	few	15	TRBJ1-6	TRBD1	CASSSRDRVSSPLHF	TGTGCCAGCAGTTCCCGGGACAGGGTCAGTTCACCCCTCCACTTT
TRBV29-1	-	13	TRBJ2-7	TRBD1	CSVEVRGYYEQYF	TGCAGCGTTGAGGTCAGGGGGTATTACGAGCAGTACTTC
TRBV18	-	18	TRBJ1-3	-	CASSPKALAGDSGNTIYF	TGTGCCAGCTCACCTAAAGCATTAGCAGGGGACTCTGGAAACACCATATATTTT
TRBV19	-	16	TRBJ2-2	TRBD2	CASGVSGRANTGELFF	TGTGCCAGTGGTGTTAGCGGGAGGGCAAACACCGGGGAGCTGTTTTTT
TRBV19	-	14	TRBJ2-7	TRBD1	CASSGQAPTYEQYF	TGTGCCAGTAGCGGACAGGCCCCTACCTACGAGCAGTACTTC
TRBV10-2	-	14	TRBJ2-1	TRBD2	CASEGLAAYNEQFF	TGCGCCAGCGAAGGACTAGCGGCATACAATGAGCAGTTCTTC
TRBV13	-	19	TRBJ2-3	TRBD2	CASSLKGLAGHYLTDTQYF	TGTGCCAGCAGCTTAAAAGGCCTAGCGGGGCATTACCTCACAGATACGCAGTATTTT
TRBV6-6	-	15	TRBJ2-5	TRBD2	CASSYSAGGRETQYF	TGTGCCAGCAGTTACTCGGCGGGAGGCCGGGAGACCCAGTACTTC
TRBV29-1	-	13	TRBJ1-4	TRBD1	CSVKGQGVGKLFF	TGCAGCGTGAAGGGACAGGGGGTTGGAAAACTGTTTTTT
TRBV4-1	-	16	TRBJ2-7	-	CASSPLRGPRAYEQYF	TGCGCCAGCAGCCCTCTCAGGGGCCCGCGGGCCTACGAGCAGTACTTC
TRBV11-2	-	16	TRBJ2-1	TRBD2	CASSLEISGSYNEQFF	TGTGCCAGCAGCTTAGAAATTAGCGGGAGCTACAATGAGCAGTTCTTC
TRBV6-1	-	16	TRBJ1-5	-	CASSEGQGWGNQPQHF	TGTGCCAGCAGTGAGGGGCAGGGGTGGGGCAATCAGCCCCAGCATTTT
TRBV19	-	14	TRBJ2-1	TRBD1	CATFPGQGLGEQFF	TGTGCCACCTTCCCGGGACAGGGTTTGGGTGAGCAGTTCTTC
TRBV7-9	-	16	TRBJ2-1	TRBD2	CASSLGREVYYNEQFF	TGTGCCAGCAGCTTAGGGCGGGAGGTGTACTACAATGAGCAGTTCTTC
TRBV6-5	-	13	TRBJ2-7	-	CASTERQTYEQYF	TGTGCCAGCACCGAAAGACAGACCTACGAGCAGTACTTC
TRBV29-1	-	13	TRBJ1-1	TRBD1	CSVDTGGYTEAFF	TGCAGCGTTGATACAGGGGGTTACACTGAAGCTTTCTTT
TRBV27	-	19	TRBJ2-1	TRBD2	CASIPRLAGDPDSYNEQFF	TGTGCCAGCATCCCTCGACTAGCGGGGGACCCGGACTCCTACAATGAGCAGTTCTTC
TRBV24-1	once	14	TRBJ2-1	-	CATSARERVGEQFF	TGTGCCACCAGTGCACGGGAGAGGGTGGGTGAGCAGTTCTTC
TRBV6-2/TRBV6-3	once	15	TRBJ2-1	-	CASSKGMTVRNEQFF	TGTGCCAGCAGTAAGGGGATGACAGTCCGGAATGAGCAGTTCTTC
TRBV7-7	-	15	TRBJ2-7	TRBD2	CASSLGNSGDYEQYF	TGTGCCAGCAGCTTAGGAAATAGCGGGGACTACGAGCAGTACTTC
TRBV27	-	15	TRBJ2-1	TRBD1	CASSEGGAGYNEQFF	TGTGCCAGCAGCGAAGGGGGCGCCGGCTACAATGAGCAGTTCTTC
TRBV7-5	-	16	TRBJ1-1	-	CARSSPPDRQNTEAFF	TGTGCCAGAAGCTCGCCCCCGGACAGGCAAAACACTGAAGCTTTCTTT
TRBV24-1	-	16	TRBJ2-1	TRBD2	CATSDPGLAGLNEQFF	TGTGCCACCAGTGATCCGGGACTAGCGGGACTAAATGAGCAGTTCTTC
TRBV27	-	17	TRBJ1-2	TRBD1	CASSLMGQGVNRYGYTF	TGTGCCAGCAGTTTAATGGGGCAGGGGGTGAATCGTTATGGCTACACCTTC
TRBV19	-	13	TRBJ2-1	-	CASSIMAGNEQFF	TGTGCCAGTAGTATAATGGCGGGGAATGAGCAGTTCTTC
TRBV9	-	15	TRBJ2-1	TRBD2	CASSVLSGGAGEQFF	TGTGCCAGCAGCGTATTGAGCGGGGGGGCAGGTGAGCAGTTCTTC
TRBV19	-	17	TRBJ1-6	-	CASSIDLGQTTRQPLHF	TGTGCCAGTAGTATAGATCTAGGACAGACGACTCGGCAACCCCTCCACTTT
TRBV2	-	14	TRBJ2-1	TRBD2	CASNAGGQGREQFF	TGTGCCAGCAATGCGGGGGGGCAAGGCAGGGAGCAGTTCTTC
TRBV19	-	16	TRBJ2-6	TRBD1	CASRQGAVSGANVLTF	TGTGCCAGTAGACAGGGGGCGGTCTCTGGGGCCAACGTCCTGACTTTC
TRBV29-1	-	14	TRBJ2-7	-	CSVSLSLDSYEQYF	TGCAGCGTTTCCCTTAGTCTCGACTCCTACGAGCAGTACTTC
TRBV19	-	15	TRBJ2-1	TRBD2	CASSILGLADNEQFF	TGTGCCAGTAGTATTTTGGGACTAGCCGACAATGAGCAGTTCTTC
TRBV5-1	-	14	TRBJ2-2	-	CASSPSLGTGELFF	TGCGCCAGCAGCCCCTCCCTCGGCACCGGGGAGCTGTTTTTT
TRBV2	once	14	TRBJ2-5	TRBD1	CASSADRGEETQYF	TGTGCCAGCAGTGCCGACAGGGGCGAAGAGACCCAGTACTTC
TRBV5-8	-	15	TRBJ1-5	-	CASSFYRYSNQPQHF	TGTGCCAGCAGCTTTTACCGGTATAGCAATCAGCCCCAGCATTTT
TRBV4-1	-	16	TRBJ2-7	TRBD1	CASSPAGTGPLGVQYF	TGCGCCAGCAGCCCCGCGGGGACAGGGCCACTGGGAGTGCAGTACTTC
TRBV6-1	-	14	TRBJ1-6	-	CASSEVGGYSPLHF	TGTGCCAGCAGTGAGGTCGGGGGATACTCACCCCTCCACTTT
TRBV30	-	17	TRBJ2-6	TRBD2	CAWSVRGGSSGANVLTF	TGTGCCTGGAGTGTACGGGGGGGGTCCTCTGGGGCCAACGTCCTGACTTTC
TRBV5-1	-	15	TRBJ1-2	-	CASSRSTGNNYGYTF	TGCGCCAGCAGCCGATCCACAGGGAATAACTATGGCTACACCTTC
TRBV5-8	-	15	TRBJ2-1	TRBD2	CASSLELADHNEQFF	TGTGCCAGCAGCTTGGAGCTAGCGGACCACAATGAGCAGTTCTTC
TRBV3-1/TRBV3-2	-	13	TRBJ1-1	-	CASMQGMNTEAFF	TGTGCCAGCATGCAGGGCATGAACACTGAAGCTTTCTTT
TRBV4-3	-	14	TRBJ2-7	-	CASSPGRGSYEQYF	TGCGCCAGCAGCCCCGGAAGGGGGAGCTACGAGCAGTACTTC
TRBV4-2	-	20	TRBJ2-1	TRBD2	CASSHPEAGEGRRSYNEQFF	TGTGCCAGCAGCCACCCCGAAGCGGGGGAGGGCCGAAGGTCCTACAATGAGCAGTTCTTC
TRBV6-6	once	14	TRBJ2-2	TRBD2	CASSVGGTTGELFF	TGTGCCAGCAGCGTGGGGGGGACCACCGGGGAGCTGTTTTTT
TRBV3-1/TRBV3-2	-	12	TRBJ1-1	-	CASTLGQLEAFF	TGTGCCAGCACCCTAGGACAGCTTGAAGCTTTCTTT
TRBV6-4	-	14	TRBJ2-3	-	CASSPDRLSDTQYF	TGTGCCAGCAGCCCTGACAGGTTATCAGATACGCAGTATTTT